A selection of T cell receptor beta chains follows, all from one sample in a study of cytomegalovirus exposure and HLA in healthy donors. Profiling relied on immunoSEQ multiplex PCR, and the TCRdb table lists in-frame clones only, not all of them. Here the sample spans approximately 110,000 clones, around 75% being singletons. Sequencing input: PBMCs. Receptors were obtained from a man aged 25 to 45 in good health and CMV-seronegative. Each CDR3 is given with its conserved first and last residue. The D gene is left open where the match is weak. Clone size is given for some rows only: seen once, a few or many times, or a class if the clone is expanded.

TRBD1	TRBV5-1	few	17	TRBJ1-6	CASSLGADRVYNSPLHF	TGCGCCAGCAGCTTGGGGGCAGACAGGGTCTATAATTCACCCCTCCACTTT
TRBD1	TRBV6-6	.	14	TRBJ2-5	CASRDTGGTETQYF	TGTGCCAGCAGGGACACAGGGGGGACGGAGACCCAGTACTTC
.	TRBV4-1	.	14	TRBJ2-1	CASSLLNRDDEQFF	TGCGCCAGCAGCCTATTGAACAGGGACGATGAGCAGTTCTTC
.	TRBV27	.	15	TRBJ2-2	CASSPRGLNTGELFF	TGTGCCAGCAGTCCACGCGGCCTTAACACCGGGGAGCTGTTTTTT
.	TRBV7-3	.	16	TRBJ2-1	CASSPRGGESYNEQFF	TGTGCCAGCAGCCCACGAGGGGGGGAGTCTTACAATGAGCAGTTCTTC
.	TRBV1	few	13	TRBJ2-7	CTSRDRFSYEQYF	TGCACCAGCAGGGACAGGTTCTCCTACGAGCAGTACTTC
.	TRBV7-9	.	13	TRBJ2-1	CASSSSGNHEQFF	TGTGCCAGCAGCTCCTCCGGGAACCATGAGCAGTTCTTC
.	TRBV6-1	.	13	TRBJ1-4	CASSVRVDEKLFF	TGTGCCAGCAGTGTCAGGGTGGATGAAAAACTGTTTTTT
TRBD2	TRBV10-3	.	15	TRBJ2-5	CAISDQREVQETQYF	TGTGCCATCAGTGATCAGCGGGAGGTTCAAGAGACCCAGTACTTC
TRBD1	TRBV14	once	16	TRBJ2-1	CASSQPGGTGDNEQFF	TGTGCCAGCAGCCAGCCGGGGGGGACAGGGGACAATGAGCAGTTCTTC
.	TRBV7-9	.	13	TRBJ2-1	CASRPGSLREQFF	TGTGCCAGCAGACCCGGGAGTTTAAGGGAGCAGTTCTTC
.	TRBV15	.	16	TRBJ2-2	CATSRDLGARTGELFF	TGTGCCACCAGCAGAGATCTGGGGGCGCGAACCGGGGAGCTGTTTTTT
.	TRBV30	once	12	TRBJ2-7	CAWSGGAYEQYF	TGTGCCTGGAGTGGCGGAGCCTACGAGCAGTACTTC
.	TRBV19	.	15	TRBJ2-5	CASSMAGSAMETQYF	TGTGCCAGTAGTATGGCGGGAAGCGCGATGGAGACCCAGTACTTC
TRBD1	TRBV2	.	12	TRBJ1-1	CASGTGGTEAFF	TGTGCCAGCGGGACAGGGGGCACTGAAGCTTTCTTT
.	TRBV9	.	14	TRBJ2-7	CASSVATPGYEQYF	TGTGCCAGCAGCGTAGCCACCCCGGGGTACGAGCAGTACTTC